This passage covers 18 T cell receptor beta chains from one sample sequenced in a study of graft-versus-host responses after intestinal transplantation. The antigens for these receptors are not known. Repertoires were generated with immunoSEQ multiplex PCR, while TCRdb's copy carries only in-frame clones and drops some. This table holds approximately 85,000 clones, 80% to 95% found once. The sample consisted of unstimulated CD8+ T cells sorted from spleen or lymph node cells, taken before transplant. The receptors were sampled from a human donor who was the organ donor for an intestinal transplant.

This chain uses TRBV11-2 with TRBJ2-2; a weak D match, TRBD1 (6 bases). V shed 8 bases and J shed 9 bases, with 13 bases lying between them. Germline V gene sequence: CDR1 SGHAT, CDR2 FQNNGV. This CDR3 region has 12 residues. The CDR3 DNA sequence: TGTGCCAGCGGAACCACAGGGTGGGAGCTGTTTTTT. Translating it yields CASGTTGWELFF.

The CDR3 region has the DNA TGTGCCAGCTCACGATTTACCAAGACAGGGGAGACCCAGTACTTC. Residues: CASSRFTKTGETQYF. The J gene is TRBJ2-5, the V gene TRBV18; 7 bases are shared with TRBD1. The CDR3 loop spans 15 amino acids. The trim removed 4 bases at V and 5 bases at J, leaving 10 bases unmatched. Germline lookup yields CDR1 KGHSH and CDR2 LQKENI.

The V call is TRBV20-1, the J call TRBJ1-1, with D hard to call. The germline V gene encodes CDR1 DFQATT and CDR2 SNEGSKA (reference sequence). CDR3 length: 10 amino acids. Trimming took 0 bases from V and 12 from J, leaving 8 bases between them. The CDR3, as DNA: TGCAGTGCTAGAGATTGGCTGACTTTCTTT. Translated: CSARDWLTFF.

V and J are TRBV27 and TRBJ2-1, with 9 bases fitting TRBD2. The CDR3 sequence is 14 residues long. V lost 6 bases to trimming and J lost 6 bases; unmatched junction nucleotides: 6. Germline V CDR1 and CDR2: MNHEY, SMNVEV (reference sequence). This CDR3 reads CASRVAGEVNEQFF. The DNA for the CDR3 is TGTGCCAGCAGGGTAGCGGGAGAAGTCAATGAGCAGTTCTTC.

J is TRBJ2-1 and V is TRBV19; 12 bases agree with TRBD2. The CDR3 sequence is 16 residues long. The V gene end was trimmed by 5 bases and the J gene end by 4 bases; junction bases not matched to a gene: 6. Germline values: CDR1 LNHDA, CDR2 SQIVND (reference sequence). The CDR3 DNA follows: TGTGCCAGTAGTTTCACTAGCGGGGGGACTTACAATGAGCAGTTCTTC. Amino acid sequence: CASSFTSGGTYNEQFF.

This clone was counted a single time. This sequence joins TRBV4-3 and TRBJ2-6; 9 bases line up with TRBD2. CDR1 LGHNA and CDR2 YSLEER come from the germline V gene. The CDR3 extends over 18 amino acids. V lost 1 base to trimming and J lost 0 bases; unmatched junction nucleotides: 4. The CDR3 DNA reads TGCGCCAGCAGCCAAGCAGTAGCGGGAGTCTCTGGGGCCAACGTCCTGACTTTC. Its protein is CASSQAVAGVSGANVLTF.

This rearrangement joins TRBV2 to TRBJ1-1; TRBD1 might be the D (6 bases). V lost 6 bases and J lost 1, with 18 bases in between. CDR1 and CDR2 (germline): SNHLY, FYNNEI. The CDR3 is 16 amino acids. DNA of the CDR3: TGTGCCAGCAGCGAGGGGGTAGCGGGGTGGAACACTGAAGCTTTCTTT. Amino acid sequence: CASSEGVAGWNTEAFF.

The gene calls are TRBV9 and TRBJ2-1, with D possibly matching TRBD2 (5 bases). CDR3 size: 14 residues. Germline CDR1 SGDLS, CDR2 YYNGEE. The V end was cut by 0 bases, the J end by 7 bases, with 11 bases between. As DNA, the CDR3 is TGTGCCAGCAGCGTAGTAGGAGGTAGGAATGAGCAGTTCTTC. It is translated as CASSVVGGRNEQFF. The whole variable domain, filled in from reference TRBV9 and TRBJ2-1, reads DSGVTQTPKHLITATGQRVTLRCSPRSGDLSVYWYQQSLDQGLQFLIQYYNGEERAKGNILERFSAQQFPDLHSELNLSSLELGDSALYFCASSVVGGRNEQFFGPGTRLTVL.

V gene TRBV6-1 combines with J gene TRBJ2-7; tentative D call: TRBD2 (6 bases). The V end lost 6 bases, the J end lost 3 bases, and 18 bases lay between the germline ends. Germline CDR1 reads MNHNS; CDR2 reads SASEGT. The CDR3 is 15 residues long. Written as DNA, the CDR3 is TGTGCCAGCAGGGACTGGGGGGTCGGTTTCTACGAGCAGTACTTC. It translates to CASRDWGVGFYEQYF.

CDR3 residues: CASSVGESPYEQYF. The CDR3, as DNA: TGTGCCAGCAGTGTCGGGGAAAGCCCCTACGAGCAGTACTTC. The V call is TRBV25-1, the J call TRBJ2-7; perhaps TRBD2 as D (5 bases). The V gene's germline CDR1 is MGHDK and CDR2 SYGVNS. This CDR3 region has 14 residues. The germline V and J ends were trimmed by 4 bases and 2 bases, with 12 bases remaining between them.

The chain carries TRBV7-2 and TRBJ2-2, with D perhaps matching TRBD1 (5 bases). Germline V gives CDR1 SGHTA, CDR2 FQGNSA. The CDR3 loop spans 15 amino acids. Trimming removed 3 bases at V and 3 bases at J, with 11 bases between. This chain's CDR3 is CASSLAGSYTGELFF. CDR3 coding DNA: TGTGCCAGCAGCTTGGCAGGGTCGTACACCGGGGAGCTGTTTTTT.

V and J are TRBV5-5 and TRBJ1-2; D is possibly TRBD1 (5 bases). Looked up from germline, CDR1 is SGHKS and CDR2 is YYEKEE (reference sequence). Deletions cut 0 bases from V and 5 bases from J, with 8 bases between. CDR3 length: 13 residues. The CDR3 loop reads CASSLGGVYGYTF. DNA for the CDR3: TGTGCCAGCAGCTTGGGGGGGGTATATGGCTACACCTTC.

V gene TRBV10-3 combines with J gene TRBJ2-7, with 10 bases that match TRBD2. This CDR3 is built from 16 residues. The germline CDR1 and CDR2 sequences are ENHRY and SYGVKD. J was trimmed by 2 bases and V by 0 bases; bases with no gene match: 4. The CDR3 sequence: CAISESGLAWTYEQYF. CDR3 coding DNA: TGTGCCATCAGTGAGTCGGGACTAGCGTGGACCTACGAGCAGTACTTC.

This clone came up once. The chain couples TRBV7-3 to TRBJ1-1; D is uncertain. This CDR3 contains 13 residues. Germline CDR1 is SGHTA and CDR2 is FQGTGA. Between the trimmed V and J ends, which lost 2 bases and 4 bases, there was a span of 8 bases. The CDR3 sequence: CASSLAISTEAFF. As DNA, the CDR3 is TGTGCCAGCAGCTTAGCTATAAGCACTGAAGCTTTCTTT.

The V gene is TRBV4-2, the J gene TRBJ2-3; D might be TRBD2 (5 bases). Germline loops: CDR1 LGHNA, CDR2 YNFKEQ. The CDR3 sequence is 15 residues long. Trimming removed 0 bases from V and 4 bases from J, with 11 bases in between. The CDR3 protein is CASSQETAVADTQYF. The CDR3 DNA is TGTGCCAGCAGCCAAGAAACAGCGGTCGCAGATACGCAGTATTTT.

V usage is TRBV7-9 and J usage is TRBJ2-5; 8 bases are a match to TRBD2. Germline V CDR1 and CDR2: SEHNR, FQNEAQ (reference sequence). The CDR3 spans 13 residues. J lost 5 bases, V lost 5 bases, and 4 bases had no gene match. Here the CDR3 DNA reads TGTGCCAGCAGCACGGGGGGGGTGGAGACCCAGTACTTC. This encodes CASSTGGVETQYF.

The V call is TRBV9, the J call TRBJ2-7; D gene ambiguous. The CDR3 is 13 amino acids. Germline CDR1 is SGDLS and CDR2 is YYNGEE. Trimming shortened V by 0 bases and J by 5 bases, and 9 bases separated the two germline ends. The CDR3 DNA reads TGTGCCAGCAGCGTAGAAGTGGGCGACGAGCAGTACTTC. Protein sequence: CASSVEVGDEQYF. The full variable domain, completed using reference TRBV9 and TRBJ2-7, is DSGVTQTPKHLITATGQRVTLRCSPRSGDLSVYWYQQSLDQGLQFLIQYYNGEERAKGNILERFSAQQFPDLHSELNLSSLELGDSALYFCASSVEVGDEQYFGPGTRLTVT.

This sequence joins TRBV11-2 and TRBJ2-1; TRBD2 agrees at 11 bases. The V and J ends lost 5 bases and 8 bases, in that order; junction bases with no gene match: 17. The CDR3 has 18 residues. CDR1 is SGHAT, CDR2 FQNNGV, per germline. The CDR3 DNA is TGTGCCAGCAGCCCAGTAGCGGGGGGGCTATCGGTCTCCGATGAGCAGTTCTTC. Protein product: CASSPVAGGLSVSDEQFF.